This T cell receptor beta chain was captured in a study of blood T cell repertoires in COVID-19. As for the study in general: Acute and convalescent COVID-19 samples came from the United States, Italy and Spain. Sources were T cells, B-cell-depleted T cells, or PBMCs; the material itself was cDNA or gDNA.

Trimming shortened V by 2 bases and J by 1 base, and 7 bases separated the two germline ends. The CDR3 runs to 14 residues. Germline V gene sequence: CDR1 SGHTA, CDR2 FQGTGA. Authors' analysis steps: Estimates of nucleated cell counts were drawn from the amplification of reference gene primers. Repertoires were generated with immunoSEQ multiplex PCR, while TCRdb's copy carries only in-frame clones and drops some. The V and J calls and clone size come from that table; D and trimming were worked out from the DNA. The top ten clones hold roughly 2% of a sample with about 170,000 clones, under 90% of them seen once.

The receptor was derived from a woman of 80 years or more with acute or convalescent COVID-19. The genes are TRBV7-3 and TRBJ2-3; maybe TRBD2 (5 bases). Material for sequencing was peripheral blood. The DNA for the CDR3 is TGTGCCAGCAGCTTATTCGGGGGCACAGATACGCAGTATTTT. Its translation: CASSLFGGTDTQYF.